Below are 14 T cell receptor beta chains sequenced from a single sample in a study of shared clonotypes between healthy human individuals. The data were produced by immunoSEQ multiplex PCR, yet TCRdb's version contains in-frame clones alone and is incomplete. The sample contains almost 750,000 clones, about two thirds of which appear only once. The sample taken for sequencing was memory CD4+ T cells sorted from blood. The sample's subset: CD45RA-negative fraction. The receptors stem from a woman aged 25 to 45 in good health.

The chain uses TRBV29-1 and TRBJ1-1; D is uncertain. Trimming stripped 1 base from V and 2 bases from J, with 8 bases between. CDR3 length: 13 residues. Germline V CDR1 and CDR2: SQVTM, ANQGSEA. The chain's CDR3 is CSVEVGGNTEAFF. In DNA form, the CDR3 reads TGCAGCGTTGAAGTAGGAGGAAACACTGAAGCTTTCTTT.

This clone was counted at least ten times. The chain recombines TRBV30 with TRBJ2-1, with 8 bases aligning to TRBD2. V lost 4 bases and J lost 1; bases outside the gene matches: 3. The CDR3 runs 14 residues. Germline V gives CDR1 GTSNPN, CDR2 SVGIG (reference sequence). As DNA, the CDR3 is TGTGCCTGGAATCGGGGGGGGTCCTACAATGAGCAGTTCTTC. Protein sequence: CAWNRGGSYNEQFF.

This chain links TRBV10-1 with TRBJ1-1; D perhaps matches TRBD1 (5 bases). V was trimmed by 6 bases and J by 8 bases, leaving 19 bases between them. The CDR3 consists of 14 residues. Germline V gene sequence: CDR1 WNHNN, CDR2 SYGVQD (reference sequence). The CDR3 here is CASSPGQYRPEAFF. The CDR3 bases are TGCGCCAGCAGCCCAGGACAATATCGACCCGAAGCTTTCTTT.

The chain couples TRBV10-2 to TRBJ1-4, with D perhaps matching TRBD1 (5 bases). V was trimmed by 6 bases and J by 4 bases, leaving 12 bases between them. Germline CDR1 and CDR2: WSHSY and SAAADI. This CDR3 is built from 14 residues. The CDR3 DNA follows: TGCGCCAGCAGGGCAGGGAATAATAATGAAAAACTGTTTTTT. Protein sequence: CASRAGNNNEKLFF.

Notes on this clone: A far larger clone is one nucleotide away, so this likely arose from a read error. This sample includes further DNA sequences coding for the same CDR3. The chain combines TRBV7-8 with TRBJ2-7; D is ambiguous. V gave up 1 base and J gave up 4 bases, with 8 bases separating them. Germline V gives CDR1 SGHVS, CDR2 FQNEAQ. The CDR3 loop spans 13 amino acids. The CDR3 loop is CASSLGVGYEQYF. In DNA form, the CDR3 reads TGTGCCAGCAGCTTAGGGGTGGGTTACGAGCAGTACTTC.

The CDR3 coding sequence is TGTGCCAGCAGACCGGACAGGGGAAACACCGGGGAGCTGTTTTTT. It encodes CASRPDRGNTGELFF. This sequence joins TRBV6-5 and TRBJ2-2, with TRBD1 matching over 9 bases. From germline, CDR1 is MNHEY and CDR2 SVGAGI. V was pared by 6 bases and J by 2 bases, with 4 bases of the junction left unmatched. There are 15 residues in the CDR3.

The chain couples TRBV28 to TRBJ1-2; D is possibly TRBD1 (6 bases). Germline loops: CDR1 MDHEN, CDR2 SYDVKM. V was shortened by 3 bases and J by 11 bases, with 13 bases between the two germline ends. The length of the CDR3 is 12 residues. The CDR3 reads CASSFFAGAYTF. DNA of the CDR3: TGTGCCAGCAGTTTCTTCGCAGGGGCGTACACCTTC.

This clone was recorded at least ten times. This sample includes further DNA sequences coding for the same CDR3. CDR3 amino acids: CASSGFQETQYF. The DNA for the CDR3 is TGTGCCAGCAGTGGATTTCAAGAGACCCAGTACTTC. This rearrangement joins TRBV2 to TRBJ2-5; no reliable D call. This CDR3 is built from 12 residues. Germline lookup yields CDR1 SNHLY and CDR2 FYNNEI. Trimming stripped 4 bases from V and 2 bases from J, with 5 bases between.

Notes on this clone: Distinct nucleotide sequences in the sample also encode this CDR3. V usage is TRBV7-2 and J usage is TRBJ1-5; no clear D gene. The CDR3 extends over 15 amino acids. V shed 1 base and J shed 0 bases, with 7 bases lying between them. Germline CDR1 reads SGHTA; CDR2 reads FQGNSA. The CDR3 bases are TGTGCCAGCAGCTTAGTGGGTAGTAGCAATCAGCCCCAGCATTTT. Protein product: CASSLVGSSNQPQHF.

The chain employs TRBV10-1 and TRBJ1-1, with D hard to call. Germline V gene data show CDR1 as WNHNN and CDR2 as SYGVQD (reference sequence). This CDR3 is built from 13 residues. V gave up 4 bases and J gave up 1 base, with 7 bases separating them. The CDR3 sequence is CASSVWRNTEAFF. CDR3 coding DNA: TGCGCCAGCAGTGTTTGGAGGAACACTGAAGCTTTCTTT.

The rearrangement uses TRBV19 and TRBJ2-2, with a weak D call TRBD1 (5 bases). Germline CDR1 reads LNHDA; CDR2 reads SQIVND (reference sequence). This CDR3 is 13 amino acids long. Trimming pared 4 bases from V and 4 bases from J, leaving 7 bases between. The CDR3, as DNA: TGTGCCAGTAGTACTAGGGGCACCGGGGAGCTGTTTTTT. Its translation is CASSTRGTGELFF.

The chain joins TRBV10-1 to TRBJ1-1; D perhaps matches TRBD1 (6 bases). Germline V gene lookup returns CDR1 WNHNN and CDR2 SYGVQD (reference sequence). Trimming removed 4 bases at V and 3 bases at J, with 15 bases between. This CDR3 contains 15 residues. The CDR3 here is CASSGESYRDTEAFF. In DNA, the CDR3 is TGCGCCAGCAGTGGCGAGAGCTACAGGGACACTGAAGCTTTCTTT.

This clone was seen a single time. The chain couples TRBV9 to TRBJ2-5; possible D gene TRBD2, 5 bases. CDR3 size: 15 residues. Per the germline V gene, CDR1 is SGDLS and CDR2 is YYNGEE. V lost 0 bases and J 5 bases, leaving 14 bases between the germline ends. Written as DNA, the CDR3 is TGTGCCAGCAGCGTAGCACCTGGCAGAGGGGAGACCCAGTACTTC. This encodes CASSVAPGRGETQYF.

V usage is TRBV5-1 and J usage is TRBJ2-7; D ambiguous. Germline V CDR1 and CDR2: SGHRS, YFSETQ. The CDR3 contains 16 residues. Trimming stripped 0 bases from V and 3 bases from J, with 16 bases between. CDR3 protein: CASSLAPQVHYYEQYF. In DNA form, the CDR3 reads TGCGCCAGCAGCTTGGCCCCCCAGGTTCACTACTACGAGCAGTACTTC. Supplemented by reference TRBV5-1 and TRBJ2-7, the full variable domain reads KAGVTQTPRYLIKTRGQQVTLSCSPISGHRSVSWYQQTPGQGLQFLFEYFSETQRNKGNFPGRFSGRQFSNSRSEMNVSTLELGDSALYLCASSLAPQVHYYEQYFGPGTRLTVT.